This TCR beta chain was observed in a study of circulating CD8 cells and anti-PD-1 response in melanoma. Study in general: Seven of 13 melanoma patients received first-line anti-PD-1 therapy.

Live CD3+CD8+TCRalphabeta+ cells were sorted into four subsets by PD-1 and/or TIGIT. This clonotype is medium-sized. Each library started from about 15 ng of total RNA using the QIAseq Immune Repertoire TCR panel. TCRdb re-derived calls from the reads in MiXCR, one entry per CDR3 protein. The table includes approximately 1,100 distinct CDR3 sequences, about 6.2% detected once. This CDR3 has 11 amino acids. Germline CDR1 reads LNHDA; CDR2 reads SQIVND (reference sequence). The V end lost 2 bases, the J end lost 9 bases, and 5 bases lay between the germline ends. This receptor was identified in a human donor with melanoma. The gene calls are TRBV19 and TRBJ2-1, with a tentative D call TRBD2 (5 bases). The specimen was CD8+ T cells from PBMCs, collected at baseline or after one month of anti-PD-1 therapy (not recorded which). CDR3 nucleotides: TGTGCCAGTAGTATAAGCGGTGAGCAGTTCTTC. It encodes CASSISGEQFF. The whole variable domain, remainder taken from reference TRBV19 and TRBJ2-1, is DGGITQSPKYLFRKEGQNVTLSCEQNLNHDAMYWYRQDPGQGLRLIYYSQIVNDFQKGDIAEGYSVSREKKESFPLTVTSAQKNPTAFYLCASSISGEQFFGPGTRLTVL.